The TCR beta chain under discussion was sequenced for a study of neurological immune-mediated disorders. Study findings and constraints: Expansion of TCR clones was greatest in HTLV-1-associated myelopathy and smallest in multiple sclerosis, where it fell below that of healthy controls.

This clonotype was detected many times. What it binds is unknown. Time point specified: technical triplicate 2. Sorted libraries drew on approximately 940,000 CD4+ or CD8+ T cells. The making of cDNA relied on 5'RACE with 10-nucleotide random UMIs. The authors obtained over 160 million TCR-beta sequences from 15-18 subjects per sequencing run. TCRdb redid the calling of the 5' RACE reads with MiXCR, one entry per CDR3 protein. The sample shows about 32,000 distinct CDR3 sequences, more than 10% of them seen only once. The length of the CDR3 is 12 residues. The V end was cut by 4 bases, the J end by 9 bases, with 10 bases between. Germline-derived CDR1 and CDR2 are SGHTA and FQGNSA.

This receptor was identified in a female donor with HTLV-1-associated myelopathy (HAM/TSP). J is TRBJ2-1 and V is TRBV7-2; D not certain. Sequencing input: CD4+ T cells from blood. CDR3 DNA: TGTGCCAGCAGCTCGCCTTACGGTGAGCAGTTCTTC. Protein sequence: CASSSPYGEQFF.